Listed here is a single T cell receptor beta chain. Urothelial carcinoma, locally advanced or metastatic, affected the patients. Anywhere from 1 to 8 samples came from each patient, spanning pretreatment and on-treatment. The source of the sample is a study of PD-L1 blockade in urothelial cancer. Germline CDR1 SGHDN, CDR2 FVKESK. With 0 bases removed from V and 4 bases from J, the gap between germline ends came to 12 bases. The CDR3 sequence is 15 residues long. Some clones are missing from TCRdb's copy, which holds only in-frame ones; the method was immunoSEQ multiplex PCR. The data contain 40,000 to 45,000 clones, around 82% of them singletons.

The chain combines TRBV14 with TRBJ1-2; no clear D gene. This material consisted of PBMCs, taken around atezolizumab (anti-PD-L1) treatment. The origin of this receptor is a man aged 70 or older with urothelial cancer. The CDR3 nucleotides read TGTGCCAGCAGCCAAGACATCGGGAGGTTCTATGGCTACACCTTC. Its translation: CASSQDIGRFYGYTF.